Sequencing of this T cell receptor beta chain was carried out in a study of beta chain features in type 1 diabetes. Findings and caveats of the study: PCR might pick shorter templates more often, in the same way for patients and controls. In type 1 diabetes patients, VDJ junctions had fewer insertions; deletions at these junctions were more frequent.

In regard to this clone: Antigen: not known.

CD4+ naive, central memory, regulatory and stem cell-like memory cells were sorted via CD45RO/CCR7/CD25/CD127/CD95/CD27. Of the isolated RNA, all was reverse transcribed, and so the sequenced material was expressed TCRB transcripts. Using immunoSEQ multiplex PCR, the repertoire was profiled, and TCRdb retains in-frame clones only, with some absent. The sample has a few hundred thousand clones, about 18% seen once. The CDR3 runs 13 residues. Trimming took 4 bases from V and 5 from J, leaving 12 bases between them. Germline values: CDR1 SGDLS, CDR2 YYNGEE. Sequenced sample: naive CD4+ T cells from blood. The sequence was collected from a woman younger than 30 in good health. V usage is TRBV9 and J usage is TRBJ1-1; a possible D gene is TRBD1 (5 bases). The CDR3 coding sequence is TGTGCCAGCAGCCCGCGCGGGGGTACTGAAGCTTTCTTT. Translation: CASSPRGGTEAFF.